The 8 T cell receptor beta chains reported below all come from one sample, sequenced in a study of shared clonotypes between healthy human individuals. The data were produced by immunoSEQ multiplex PCR, yet TCRdb's version contains in-frame clones alone and is incomplete. Here the sample spans roughly 660,000 clones, around 90% being singletons. The sequencing sample was made of memory CD8+ T cells from PBMCs. As for subset: CD45RO+ cells pooled with CCR7-negative TemRA cells. The origin of the receptors is a man aged 18 to 29 in good health. Some clones in this sample may be carry-over from other donors' samples.

This chain joins TRBV7-9 and TRBJ1-1; the D is unclear. Germline values: CDR1 SEHNR, CDR2 FQNEAQ (reference sequence). The V end lost 5 bases, the J end lost 5 bases, and 9 bases lay between the germline ends. The CDR3 sequence is 12 residues long. In nucleotides, the CDR3 is TGTGCCAGCAGCCGGCTGAGGACTGAAGCTTTCTTT. The encoded protein is CASSRLRTEAFF.

V gene TRBV27 combines with J gene TRBJ2-3; 7 nucleotides align to TRBD2. The V gene's germline CDR1 is MNHEY and CDR2 SMNVEV (reference sequence). V gave up 4 bases and J gave up 0 bases; unmatched junction bases: 10. CDR3 length: 17 residues. The CDR3 sequence: CASSSRLLATSTDTQYF. The CDR3 coding sequence is TGTGCCAGCAGTTCCCGCCTACTAGCGACTAGCACAGATACGCAGTATTTT.

The J gene is TRBJ2-2, the V gene TRBV6-5; D unresolved. Germline CDR1 and CDR2: MNHEY and SVGAGI. The germline V and J ends were trimmed by 2 bases and 2 bases, with 3 bases remaining between them. The length of the CDR3 is 13 residues. CDR3 in amino acids: CASSYINTGELFF. CDR3 nucleotide sequence: TGTGCCAGCAGTTACATAAACACCGGGGAGCTGTTTTTT.

This clone has a single count. The CDR3 DNA is TGTGCCAGCAGCTCCAGGGCCACCGGGGAGCTGTTTTTT. Translating gives CASSSRATGELFF. The chain carries TRBV7-2 and TRBJ2-2; maybe TRBD1 (5 bases). The CDR3 contains 13 residues. V lost 4 bases, J lost 4 bases, and 7 bases lay in between. Germline V gene data show CDR1 as SGHTA and CDR2 as FQGNSA.

This clone was detected once. The CDR3 DNA reads as TGTGCCAGCAGGAGGGGGCTAGCGGGCTTTAGTGAGCAGTTCTTC. Translation: CASRRGLAGFSEQFF. This chain connects TRBV27 to TRBJ2-1, with D possibly TRBD2 on 8 matching bases. Germline assignment: CDR1 MNHEY and CDR2 SMNVEV (reference sequence). Trimming took off 6 bases at V and 9 bases at J, with 21 bases between the two ends. The CDR3 sequence is 15 residues long.

On this clone: In the same sample, other DNA sequences code for this CDR3. J is TRBJ2-3 and V is TRBV4-3; tentative D call: TRBD2 (5 bases). CDR1 LGHNA and CDR2 YSLEER come from the germline V gene. V shed 1 base and J shed 3 bases, with 8 bases lying between them. The CDR3 loop spans 14 amino acids. Here the CDR3 reads CASSQGTGTDTQYF. The CDR3 DNA is TGCGCCAGCAGCCAAGGGACGGGGACAGATACGCAGTATTTT.

This clone was seen only a few times. This chain links TRBV14 with TRBJ1-1, with 7 bases that match TRBD1. The CDR3 contains 14 residues. The V gene end was trimmed by 4 bases and the J gene end by 3 bases; junction bases not matched to a gene: 5. Germline V gives CDR1 SGHDN, CDR2 FVKESK. CDR3 sequence reads: CASSPWDSDTEAFF. The CDR3 DNA reads TGTGCCAGCAGCCCCTGGGACAGCGACACTGAAGCTTTCTTT.

The V and J genes are TRBV29-1 and TRBJ1-2; tentative D call: TRBD1 (6 bases). This CDR3 comprises 15 residues. V lost 0 bases and J 8 bases, leaving 19 bases between the germline ends. CDR1 is SQVTM, CDR2 ANQGSEA, per germline. CDR3 sequence reads: CSVEDPSRGREGYTF. The CDR3 DNA follows: TGCAGCGTTGAAGATCCCAGCAGGGGAAGGGAGGGCTACACCTTC.